This T cell receptor (beta chain) was recorded in a study of T-cell memory formation after mild COVID-19. Study results and limitations: CD4+ contracting clones lay mainly in CM and EM, CD8+ ones in EMRA.

Germline V gene lookup returns CDR1 SGHVS and CDR2 FNYEAQ. The CDR3 covers 18 residues. V lost 5 bases and J lost 0; bases outside the gene matches: 9. This clonotype turned up a few times. The antigen is unknown. One entry per CDR3 protein results from TCRdb running MiXCR on the 5' RACE reads. Among about 600,000 distinct CDR3 sequences listed, roughly 20% were seen once. The J gene is TRBJ2-3, the V gene TRBV7-6; TRBD2 matches at 12 bases. The source is an adult woman who had mild COVID-19 (a few samples of this study predate the infection). Cell type and time point are not known. Material for sequencing was PBMCs or a T cell subset sorted from them (not recorded which). CDR3 loop: CASSQGTSGHPSTDTQYF. Written as DNA, the CDR3 is TGTGCCAGCAGCCAAGGGACTAGCGGGCATCCTAGCACAGATACGCAGTATTTT.